Included here is one T cell receptor (beta chain) sequence, with context. The antigen remains unidentified. V was clipped by 2 bases and J by 2 bases, with 11 bases between them. This CDR3 region has 15 residues. The germline V gene encodes CDR1 SGHTA and CDR2 FQGNSA. This specimen comes from a study of shared clonotypes between healthy human individuals. The data were produced by immunoSEQ multiplex PCR, yet TCRdb's version contains in-frame clones alone and is incomplete. The sample holds over 700,000 clones, 55% to 80% seen once. Findings of the study overall: Sharing across four donors was highest in naive CD4 (roughly 5%) and lowest in memory CD8 (about 0.4%). A limitation of the genetic and exposure-history diversity represented arose from few donors. Estimated richness values were generally larger in naive subsets than in memory subsets.

The sample consisted of memory CD4+ T cells sorted from blood. Stated subset: CD45RA-negative fraction. This clonotype was sampled from a woman aged 25 to 39 in good health. This chain uses TRBV7-2 with TRBJ2-3; weak D call: TRBD2 (5 bases). The CDR3 loop reads CASSLPPGNTDTQYF. The DNA for the CDR3 is TGTGCCAGCAGCTTACCCCCGGGAAACACAGATACGCAGTATTTT.